This TCR beta chain emerged from a study of blood T cell repertoires in COVID-19. The assay was immunoSEQ multiplex PCR, and TCRdb's table has in-frame clones only and misses some. This sample yields tens of thousands of clones, of which roughly nine tenths are seen a single time; around 1.9% belongs to the top ten. J lost 4 bases, V lost 0 bases, and 2 bases had no gene match. This CDR3 region has 14 residues. In germline, CDR1 is MNHEY, CDR2 SVGAGI. Sequencing was done on a sample of peripheral blood. The chain is built from TRBV6-5 and TRBJ1-2, with 7 positions matching TRBD1. The sequence derives from a woman aged 55-70 years with acute or convalescent COVID-19. CDR3 nucleotides: TGTGCCAGCAGTTACTCGACAGGGACCTATGGCTACACCTTC. It encodes CASSYSTGTYGYTF.